This is a list of T cell receptor beta chains from one sample in a study of a mutant IDH1 vaccine in newly diagnosed glioma. Some clones are missing from TCRdb's copy, which holds only in-frame ones; the method was immunoSEQ multiplex PCR. Of about 28,000 clones listed, around 84% were seen once; the top ten hold around a sixth. Which antigens these TCRs recognize remains unknown. This specimen consisted of PBMCs, obtained from a glioma patient whose treatment included an IDH1 peptide vaccine. The receptor source for this set is a young woman with glioma. Each CDR3 is given without its conserved first and last residue.

v_call: TRBV10-3; cdr3_aa: AISLSGANVLT
v_call: TRBV16; cdr3_aa: ASSLDDGRDTEAF
v_call: TRBV30; cdr3_aa: AWGRRTEAF
v_call: TRBV9; cdr3_aa: ASSPPGQGAFYEQY
v_call: TRBV29-1; cdr3_aa: SVEGGSEAF
v_call: TRBV7-2; cdr3_aa: ASSRGEGETQY
v_call: TRBV2; cdr3_aa: ASSDGHSGRNQPQH
v_call: TRBV6-1; cdr3_aa: ASSEFATGGQGYT
v_call: TRBV2; cdr3_aa: ASSRPRDRINQPQH
v_call: TRBV5-1; cdr3_aa: ASSFAQGEMETQY
v_call: TRBV6-5; cdr3_aa: ASSRGGEQY
v_call: TRBV2; cdr3_aa: ASRGQGNQPQH
v_call: TRBV5-4; cdr3_aa: ASSSGPERAF
v_call: TRBV7-9; cdr3_aa: ASSSPPSLAGSNTGELF
v_call: TRBV11-3; cdr3_aa: ASSPLRDMKQF
v_call: TRBV12-5; cdr3_aa: ASGLMGGDTQY
v_call: TRBV7-9; cdr3_aa: ASTPSNYEQY
v_call: TRBV12-5; cdr3_aa: ASGLEGSGADTQY
v_call: TRBV27; cdr3_aa: ASSLYGGSNTGELF
v_call: TRBV29-1; cdr3_aa: SVEDHGSGSLTYGYT
v_call: TRBV18; cdr3_aa: ASSPRGGTPNTEAF
v_call: TRBV5-8; cdr3_aa: ASTLRGFDSPLH
v_call: TRBV4-1; cdr3_aa: ASSARQVMNTEAF
v_call: TRBV29-1; cdr3_aa: SVGRPEETQY
v_call: TRBV5-1; cdr3_aa: ASSLGTGGEAEAF
v_call: TRBV19; cdr3_aa: ASSYFTGSYT
v_call: TRBV6-5; cdr3_aa: ASSYVGDQETQY
v_call: TRBV14; cdr3_aa: ASSQALGGLNYGYT
v_call: TRBV6-4; cdr3_aa: ASTTSTGGCLSGANVLT
v_call: TRBV4-1; cdr3_aa: ASSQDDGGYTGELF
v_call: TRBV5-1; cdr3_aa: ASSFGESRAGELF
v_call: TRBV2; cdr3_aa: ASSANPGTGSYEQY
v_call: TRBV5-1; cdr3_aa: ASSFKATNEKLF
v_call: TRBV2; cdr3_aa: ASVRTEAF
v_call: TRBV7-9; cdr3_aa: ASLSGAEAF
v_call: TRBV2; cdr3_aa: ASTKSQSSNQPQH
v_call: TRBV27; cdr3_aa: ASMEGTLGNTIY
v_call: TRBV7-9; cdr3_aa: ASSFSPWRMYQETQY
v_call: TRBV7-9; cdr3_aa: ASSQSRVDTEAF
v_call: TRBV9; cdr3_aa: ASSVTGDYGNTIY
v_call: TRBV18; cdr3_aa: ASSPGRGSSYEQY
v_call: TRBV15; cdr3_aa: ATSRTANPGGYT
v_call: TRBV5-4; cdr3_aa: ASTGGDFYGYT
v_call: TRBV5-1; cdr3_aa: ASTLTGGSGQY
v_call: TRBV19; cdr3_aa: ASSPPGTGSETQY
v_call: TRBV5-4; cdr3_aa: ASSSWGGATEQY
v_call: TRBV7-2; cdr3_aa: ASSSAQVETQY
v_call: TRBV30; cdr3_aa: AWDPGLAGPTDTQY
v_call: TRBV5-5; cdr3_aa: ASSFRQGVETQY
v_call: TRBV2; cdr3_aa: ASSEGQVGVNTEAF
v_call: TRBV10-3; cdr3_aa: AISEPQGGGNGYT
v_call: TRBV6-5; cdr3_aa: ASRDRLNYGYT
v_call: TRBV5-1; cdr3_aa: ASTRTSGGADTQY
v_call: TRBV5-4; cdr3_aa: ASSLAGQGGDEQY
v_call: TRBV4-1; cdr3_aa: ASSQAGFSSYEQY
v_call: TRBV5-1; cdr3_aa: ASSLAPGGTGNTEAF
v_call: TRBV30; cdr3_aa: AWSAGGNGYT
v_call: TRBV19; cdr3_aa: ASSSHNEQF